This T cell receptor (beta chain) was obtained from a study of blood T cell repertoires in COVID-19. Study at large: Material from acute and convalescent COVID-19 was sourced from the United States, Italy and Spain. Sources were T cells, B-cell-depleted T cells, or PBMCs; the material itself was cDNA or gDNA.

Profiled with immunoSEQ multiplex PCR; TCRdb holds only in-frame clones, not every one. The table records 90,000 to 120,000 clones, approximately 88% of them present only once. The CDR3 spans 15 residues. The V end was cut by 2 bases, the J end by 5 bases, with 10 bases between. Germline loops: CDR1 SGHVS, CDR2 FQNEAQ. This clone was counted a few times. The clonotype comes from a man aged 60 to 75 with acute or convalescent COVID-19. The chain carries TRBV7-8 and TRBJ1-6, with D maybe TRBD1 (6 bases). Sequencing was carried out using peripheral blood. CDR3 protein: CASSLNRVDNSPLHF. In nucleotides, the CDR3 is TGTGCCAGCAGCTTAAACAGGGTAGATAATTCACCCCTCCACTTT.